This TCR beta chain was obtained from a study of blood T cell repertoires in COVID-19. Background on the study: Donors in the United States, Italy and Spain gave samples during acute or convalescent COVID-19.

Under the authors' procedure: For nucleated cells, counts were estimated from reference gene primer amplification. Here immunoSEQ multiplex PCR was the method, and the copy in TCRdb shows in-frame clones only, minus some. V, J and clone size were drawn from that table, and D and trimming were deduced from the DNA. Of 35,000 or so clones listed, 85% to 90% were seen once; the top ten hold over 55%. V was clipped by 3 bases and J by 2 bases, with 7 bases between them. This CDR3 is built from 14 residues. Germline CDR1 MNHEY, CDR2 SVGAGI. The rearrangement links TRBV6-5 to TRBJ2-2; D unresolved. Sequenced material: peripheral blood. The TCR sequence derives from a man in his 70s with acute or convalescent COVID-19. The CDR3 here is CASSYNRNTGELFF. Here the CDR3 DNA reads TGTGCCAGCAGTTATAACAGAAACACCGGGGAGCTGTTTTTT.